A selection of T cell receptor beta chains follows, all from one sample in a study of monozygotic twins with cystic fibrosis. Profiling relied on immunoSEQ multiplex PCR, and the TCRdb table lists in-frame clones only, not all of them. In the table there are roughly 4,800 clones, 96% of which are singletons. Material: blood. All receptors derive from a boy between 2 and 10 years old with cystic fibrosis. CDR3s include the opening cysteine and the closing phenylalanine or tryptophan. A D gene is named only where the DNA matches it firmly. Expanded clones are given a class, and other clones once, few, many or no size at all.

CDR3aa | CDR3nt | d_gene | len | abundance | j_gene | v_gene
CASSFSERTKNIQYF | TGTGCCAGCAGCTTCAGCGAGAGAACCAAAAACATTCAGTACTTC | . | 15 | . | TRBJ2-4 | TRBV7-2
CASSYSTGTGPFEQYF | TGTGCCAGCAGTTACTCAACCGGGACAGGGCCTTTCGAGCAGTACTTC | TRBD1 | 16 | . | TRBJ2-7 | TRBV6-5
CASSVVRSGGRILLASTDTQYF | TGTGCCAGCAGCGTAGTAAGGAGCGGGGGACGCATTCTTTTGGCTAGCACAGATACGCAGTATTTT | TRBD2 | 22 | . | TRBJ2-3 | TRBV9
CASRSISSGANVLTF | TGTGCCAGCAGGTCTATAAGCTCTGGGGCCAACGTCCTGACTTTC | . | 15 | . | TRBJ2-6 | TRBV5-4
CASSRTGGFERGYTF | TGTGCCAGCAGTCGGACAGGGGGCTTCGAGAGAGGCTACACCTTC | TRBD1 | 15 | . | TRBJ1-2 | TRBV6-5
CATKSGATEAFF | TGTGCCACTAAATCGGGGGCCACTGAAGCTTTCTTT | . | 12 | . | TRBJ1-1 | TRBV6-5
CASSPTANEKLFF | TGTGCCAGCTCACCGACAGCGAATGAAAAACTGTTTTTT | . | 13 | . | TRBJ1-4 | TRBV18
CASERGQGYGYTF | TGTGCCAGCGAACGGGGACAGGGATATGGCTACACCTTC | TRBD1 | 13 | . | TRBJ1-2 | TRBV19
CASSRTGRGETQYF | TGCGCCAGCAGCAGGACAGGGCGGGGGGAGACCCAGTACTTC | . | 14 | . | TRBJ2-5 | TRBV4-3
CASSRGRAEAFF | TGTGCCAGCAGTCGGGGTAGGGCTGAAGCTTTCTTT | . | 12 | . | TRBJ1-1 | TRBV6-6
CASSLGDNEQFF | TGCGCCAGCAGCTTGGGAGACAATGAGCAGTTCTTC | . | 12 | . | TRBJ2-1 | TRBV5-1
CASSPSWAFPQHF | TGTGCCAGCAGCCCTAGTTGGGCCTTCCCCCAGCATTTT | . | 13 | . | TRBJ1-5 | TRBV7-9
CASSMGTRGTGDGYTF | TGTGCCAGCAGCATGGGGACGAGGGGCACGGGGGATGGCTACACCTTC | . | 16 | . | TRBJ1-2 | TRBV5-6
CASSLGPALGLAGADEQFF | TGCGCCAGCAGCTTGGGTCCGGCTTTGGGGCTAGCGGGTGCCGATGAGCAGTTCTTC | TRBD2 | 19 | once | TRBJ2-1 | TRBV5-1
CASTLGGNTEAFF | TGTGCCAGCACCCTGGGAGGGAACACTGAAGCTTTCTTT | . | 13 | . | TRBJ1-1 | TRBV11-3
CASSESSGTDTQYF | TGTGCCAGCAGTGAATCTAGCGGCACAGATACGCAGTATTTT | . | 14 | . | TRBJ2-3 | TRBV6-1
CASRWWQGTNYGYTF | TGTGCCAGCCGGTGGTGGCAGGGGACTAACTATGGCTACACCTTC | . | 15 | once | TRBJ1-2 | TRBV2
CASSSNPGGDTQYF | TGTGCTAGCAGCTCCAACCCAGGGGGAGATACGCAGTATTTT | TRBD1 | 14 | . | TRBJ2-3 | TRBV7-7
CASSFTLTGGRYF | TGTGCCAGCAGCTTTACCCTGACAGGAGGGCGGTACTTC | . | 13 | . | TRBJ2-4 | TRBV7-2
CASSQENARTQYF | TGTGCCAGCAGCCAAGAGAACGCGAGGACCCAGTACTTC | . | 13 | . | TRBJ2-5 | TRBV14
CASSPQGASNQPQHF | TGTGCCAGCAGTCCGCAGGGGGCGAGCAATCAGCCCCAGCATTTT | TRBD1 | 15 | . | TRBJ1-5 | TRBV2
CSVSGGKNYGYTF | TGCAGCGTCTCGGGAGGGAAGAACTATGGCTACACCTTC | . | 13 | . | TRBJ1-2 | TRBV29-1
CASSPGPAYNEQFF | TGTGCCAGCAGCCCCGGACCGGCCTACAATGAGCAGTTCTTC | . | 14 | . | TRBJ2-1 | TRBV7-9
CASSLGRPSSYNEQFF | TGTGCCAGCAGCTTAGGTAGACCGAGCTCCTACAATGAGCAGTTCTTC | . | 16 | . | TRBJ2-1 | TRBV7-8
CASSPARGTNYGYTF | TGCGCCAGCAGCCCGGCGCGGGGTACCAACTATGGCTACACCTTC | . | 15 | . | TRBJ1-2 | TRBV4-3
CASSRQGMGTEAFF | TGCGCCAGCAGCCGACAGGGTATGGGCACTGAAGCTTTCTTT | TRBD1 | 14 | . | TRBJ1-1 | TRBV4-1
CASTGGPAMDQPQHF | TGTGCCAGTACGGGTGGGCCAGCAATGGATCAGCCCCAGCATTTT | . | 15 | . | TRBJ1-5 | TRBV19
CASSYSVWHGYTF | TGTGCCAGCAGTTACTCGGTCTGGCATGGCTACACCTTC | . | 13 | . | TRBJ1-2 | TRBV6-5
CASSQERGATGTDTQYF | TGCGCCAGCAGCCAAGAAAGGGGCGCCACCGGCACAGATACGCAGTATTTT | . | 17 | . | TRBJ2-3 | TRBV4-3
CASSRHPGQGAFEQYF | TGTGCCAGCAGCCGACACCCGGGACAGGGGGCTTTCGAGCAGTACTTC | TRBD1 | 16 | . | TRBJ2-7 | TRBV9
CASSQLVGGEYEQYF | TGCGCCAGCAGCCAGTTGGTCGGGGGGGAATACGAGCAGTACTTC | TRBD2 | 15 | . | TRBJ2-7 | TRBV4-3
CASRGAGGGELFF | TGTGCCAGCAGGGGAGCGGGGGGAGGAGAGCTGTTTTTT | TRBD2 | 13 | once | TRBJ2-2 | TRBV2
CASSLGDNEQFF | TGCGCCAGCAGCTTGGGGGACAATGAGCAGTTCTTC | . | 12 | . | TRBJ2-1 | TRBV5-1
CASSYGTSGLYEQYF | TGTGCCAGCAGCTATGGGACTAGCGGCCTCTACGAGCAGTACTTC | TRBD2 | 15 | . | TRBJ2-7 | TRBV27
CASSRGDTAYEQYF | TGTGCCAGCAGTAGGGGGGACACCGCCTACGAGCAGTACTTC | . | 14 | . | TRBJ2-7 | TRBV6-1
CAWSVGDTSSYEQYF | TGTGCCTGGAGTGTGGGGGACACCAGCTCCTACGAGCAGTACTTC | . | 15 | . | TRBJ2-7 | TRBV30
CASSQGGRTGGAGIHGYTF | TGCGCCAGCAGCCAAGGGGGCCGGACAGGGGGCGCCGGGATCCATGGCTACACCTTC | TRBD1 | 19 | . | TRBJ1-2 | TRBV4-1
CASSPGLGLSTDTQYF | TGTGCCAGTAGTCCCGGACTAGGCCTGAGCACAGATACGCAGTATTTT | TRBD2 | 16 | once | TRBJ2-3 | TRBV19
CASPERGTGGSPLHF | TGTGCCAGCCCCGAACGCGGGACAGGGGGTTCACCCCTCCACTTT | TRBD1 | 15 | once | TRBJ1-6 | TRBV27
CASSQDLRGETEAFF | TGTGCCAGCAGCCAAGACCTCAGGGGAGAAACTGAAGCTTTCTTT | . | 15 | . | TRBJ1-1 | TRBV5-4
CAWSVLSSGNTIYF | TGTGCCTGGAGTGTACTGAGCTCTGGAAACACCATATATTTT | . | 14 | . | TRBJ1-3 | TRBV30
CASNQDSSYNSPLHF | TGTGCCAGCAATCAAGACAGCTCCTATAATTCACCCCTCCACTTT | . | 15 | . | TRBJ1-6 | TRBV6-1
CASSLGQTLFF | TGTGCCAGCTCTCTCGGACAGACCTTGTTTTTT | . | 11 | . | TRBJ1-4 | TRBV5-6
CASSLFSVTGSPLHF | TGTGCCAGCAGTTTATTTTCGGTAACGGGTTCACCCCTCCACTTT | . | 15 | . | TRBJ1-6 | TRBV27
CASSWTGVSYGYTF | TGTGCCAGCAGCTGGACAGGGGTCTCCTATGGCTACACCTTC | . | 14 | . | TRBJ1-2 | TRBV21-1
CASSIHSPGQPQHF | TGTGCCAGTAGTATTCACAGCCCTGGTCAGCCCCAGCATTTT | . | 14 | . | TRBJ1-5 | TRBV19
CASSLGPTKGSGELFF | TGTGCCAGCAGCTTAGGCCCGACCAAAGGATCCGGGGAGCTGTTTTTT | . | 16 | . | TRBJ2-2 | TRBV13
CASSPGDGSGNTIYF | TGTGCCAGCAGCCCAGGGGACGGCTCTGGAAACACCATATATTTT | . | 15 | . | TRBJ1-3 | TRBV7-6
CASSRTGGYSPLHF | TGTGCCAGCAGCCGGACAGGTGGCTATTCACCCCTCCACTTT | TRBD1 | 14 | once | TRBJ1-6 | TRBV5-6
CASTATTRGRRETQYF | TGTGCCAGTACGGCCACGACCAGGGGGCGTCGAGAGACCCAGTACTTC | TRBD1 | 16 | . | TRBJ2-5 | TRBV19
CASSLVHFANSPLHF | TGTGCCAGCAGCTTGGTTCATTTTGCTAATTCACCCCTCCACTTT | . | 15 | . | TRBJ1-6 | TRBV5-6
CASSSPGTSGGGKNIQYF | TGTGCCAGCAGCTCCCCCGGGACTAGCGGGGGGGGCAAAAACATTCAGTACTTC | TRBD2 | 18 | . | TRBJ2-4 | TRBV5-8